The TCR beta chain described here comes from a study of blood T cell repertoires in COVID-19. This clone was observed once. Clones were sequenced by immunoSEQ multiplex PCR, and TCRdb holds only the in-frame ones, with some missing. This sample carries about 250,000 clones, about nine tenths of them seen once, and the ten largest clones take 5% to 6.5%. Trimming took 5 bases from V and 2 from J, leaving 14 bases between them. This CDR3 comprises 15 residues. CDR1 LNHDA and CDR2 SQIVND come from the germline V gene (reference sequence). The specimen sequenced was peripheral blood. The source is a woman in her thirties with COVID-19, enrolled during active disease. J is TRBJ2-3 and V is TRBV19; TRBD1 might be the D (6 bases). DNA of the CDR3: TGTGCCAGTAGTCCGGAGACAGGAGTCACAGATACGCAGTATTTT. Translating it yields CASSPETGVTDTQYF.